The next 5 T cell receptor beta chains were all read from a single sample in a study of cytomegalovirus exposure and HLA in healthy donors. Amplification used 60 Vbeta primers and 13 Jbeta primers. The table came from immunoSEQ multiplex PCR; TCRdb's copy has only in-frame clones and leaves some out. The data show around 180,000 clones, 65% to 85% seen once. Sequencing was performed on PBMCs. These receptors all stem from a male donor in good health and CMV-seronegative.

This clone has just one count. The chain employs TRBV11-2 and TRBJ2-1; TRBD1 matches at 9 bases. J was trimmed by 9 bases and V by 3 bases; bases with no gene match: 21. Germline V CDR1 and CDR2: SGHAT, FQNNGV. The length of the CDR3 is 19 residues. CDR3: CASSFVIQGARVSPPEQFF. CDR3 nucleotides: TGTGCCAGCAGCTTCGTTATACAGGGGGCGCGGGTAAGTCCCCCTGAGCAGTTCTTC.

This clone was seen a few times. The chain uses TRBV7-6 and TRBJ2-2, with TRBD1 identical over 8 bases. With 5 bases clipped from V and 1 base from J, the junction kept 3 bases outside the gene matches. The CDR3 runs 15 residues. Germline-derived CDR1 and CDR2 are SGHVS and FNYEAQ. The CDR3 sequence: CASSVGTGNTGELFF. The CDR3 DNA reads as TGTGCCAGCAGCGTGGGGACAGGGAACACCGGGGAGCTGTTTTTT.

This sequence joins TRBV10-3 and TRBJ1-2, with D uncertain. Germline CDR1 reads ENHRY; CDR2 reads SYGVKD. The CDR3 is 11 residues long. With 3 bases removed from V and 4 bases from J, the gap between germline ends came to 3 bases. As DNA, the CDR3 is TGTGCCATCAGTGAAGCCTATGGCTACACCTTC. Translated: CAISEAYGYTF.

This clone was recorded only once. V and J are TRBV11-1 and TRBJ1-1, with 11 positions matching TRBD1. The J segment lost 3 bases and the V segment lost 5 bases, leaving 5 bases of the junction unmatched. Germline CDR1 is SGHAT and CDR2 is FQDESV (reference sequence). The CDR3 runs to 15 residues. The CDR3 sequence is CASSQGTGGHTEAFF. The CDR3 bases are TGTGCCAGCAGCCAGGGGACAGGGGGACACACTGAAGCTTTCTTT.

V gene TRBV28 combines with J gene TRBJ2-2, with 7 nucleotides matching TRBD2. V lost 5 bases, J lost 3 bases, and 12 bases stayed unmatched. CDR1 and CDR2 (germline): MDHEN, SYDVKM. The CDR3 length is 17 residues. The CDR3 nucleotides read TGTGCCAGCAGTAGTCCTAGCGGAGGGAGAGACACCGGGGAGCTGTTTTTT. Amino acid sequence: CASSSPSGGRDTGELFF.